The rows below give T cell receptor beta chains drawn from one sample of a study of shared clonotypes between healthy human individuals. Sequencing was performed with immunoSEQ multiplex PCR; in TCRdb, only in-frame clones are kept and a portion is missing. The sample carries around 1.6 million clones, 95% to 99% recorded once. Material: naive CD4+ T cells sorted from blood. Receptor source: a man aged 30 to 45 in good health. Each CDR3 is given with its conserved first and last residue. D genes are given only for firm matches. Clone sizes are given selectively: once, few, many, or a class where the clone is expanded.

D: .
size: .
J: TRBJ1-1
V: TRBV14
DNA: TGTGCCAGCAGCCAAGTGGGGCAGGGTAACACTGAAGCTTTCTTT
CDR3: CASSQVGQGNTEAFF

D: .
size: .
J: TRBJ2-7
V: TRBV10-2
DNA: TGCGCCAGCAGTGGACAGACCATCTCCTACGAGCAGTACTTC
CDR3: CASSGQTISYEQYF

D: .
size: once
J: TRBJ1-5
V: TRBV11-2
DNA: TGTGCCAGCAGCTTCGGGGAACGTCAGCCCCAGCATTTT
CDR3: CASSFGERQPQHF

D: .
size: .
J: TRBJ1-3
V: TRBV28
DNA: TGTGCCAGCATTTATGGGGGGCCTGGAAACACCATATATTTT
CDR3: CASIYGGPGNTIYF

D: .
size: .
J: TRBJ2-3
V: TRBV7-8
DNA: TGTGCCAGCAGCTTAGTCCCCAAGGATACGCAGTATTTT
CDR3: CASSLVPKDTQYF

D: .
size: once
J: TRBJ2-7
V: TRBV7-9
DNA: TGTGCCAGCAGCTTAGCGAGGTACTACGAGCAGTACTTC
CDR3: CASSLARYYEQYF

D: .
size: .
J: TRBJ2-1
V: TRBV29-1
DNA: TGCAGCGTCCTAGGGGGGAGCTATGCCAATGAGCAGTTCTTC
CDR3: CSVLGGSYANEQFF

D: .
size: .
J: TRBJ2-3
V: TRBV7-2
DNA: TGTGCCAGCAGCCGAAACCGGGATGTTTTGCAGTATTTT
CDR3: CASSRNRDVLQYF

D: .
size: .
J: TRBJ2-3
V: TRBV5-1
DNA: TGCGCCAGCAGCTTGGCCGTCCAAACCCCAGATACGCAGTATTTT
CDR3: CASSLAVQTPDTQYF

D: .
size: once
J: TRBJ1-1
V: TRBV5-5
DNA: TGTGCCAGCAGCCTGCGGGGGCACGTGAACACTGAAGCTTTCTTT
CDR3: CASSLRGHVNTEAFF

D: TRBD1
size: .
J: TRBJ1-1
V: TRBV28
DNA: TGTGCCAGCAGTTTAACAGGGGGCGCGGCGGGCACTGAAGCTTTCTTT
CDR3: CASSLTGGAAGTEAFF

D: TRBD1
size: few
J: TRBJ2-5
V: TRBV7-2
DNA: TGTGCCAGCAGCACCTACAGGGGGATACGAGAGACCCAGTACTTC
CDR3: CASSTYRGIRETQYF

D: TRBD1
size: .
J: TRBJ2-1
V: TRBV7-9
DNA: TGTGCCCCCGTCTGGACAGGGCCCCTGGCCAATGAGCAGTTCTTC
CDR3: CAPVWTGPLANEQFF

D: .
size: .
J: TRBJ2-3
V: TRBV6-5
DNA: TGTGCCAGCAGTTCCTGGGGAGCAGATACGCAGTATTTT
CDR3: CASSSWGADTQYF

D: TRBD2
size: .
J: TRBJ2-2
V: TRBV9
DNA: TGTGCCAGCAGCGGATCTAGCGGTGCATCCGGGGAGCTGTTTTTT
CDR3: CASSGSSGASGELFF

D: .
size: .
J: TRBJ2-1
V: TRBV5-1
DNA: TGCGCCAGCAGCTCTCTTACGGGGTCCGATGAGCAGTTCTTC
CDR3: CASSSLTGSDEQFF

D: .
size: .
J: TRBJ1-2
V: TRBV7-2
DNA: TGTGCCAGCAGCTTAGCGTTGAGGGGGGACGGCTACACCTTC
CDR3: CASSLALRGDGYTF

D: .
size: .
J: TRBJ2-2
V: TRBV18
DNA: TGTGCCAGCTCACCACCGGGGTCCCACGGGGAGCTGTTTTTT
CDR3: CASSPPGSHGELFF

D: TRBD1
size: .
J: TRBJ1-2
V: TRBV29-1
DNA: TGCAGCGTACAGGGGAATGGCTACACCTTC
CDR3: CSVQGNGYTF

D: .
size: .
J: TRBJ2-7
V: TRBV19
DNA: TGTGCCAGTAGTACCCCGGACCCTCTCTACGAGCAGTACTTC
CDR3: CASSTPDPLYEQYF

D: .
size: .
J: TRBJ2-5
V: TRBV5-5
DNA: TGTGCCAGCAGCTTGGCGGGAGCGGAGACCCAGTACTTC
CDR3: CASSLAGAETQYF

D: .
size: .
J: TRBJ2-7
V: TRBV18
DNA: TGTGCCAGCTCAACCGGGACACTTACCTACGAGCAGTACTTC
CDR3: CASSTGTLTYEQYF

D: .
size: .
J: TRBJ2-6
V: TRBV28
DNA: TGTGCCAGCAGTTTAGGAATGGGACGTTTCTCTGGGGCCAACGTCCTGACTTTC
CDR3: CASSLGMGRFSGANVLTF

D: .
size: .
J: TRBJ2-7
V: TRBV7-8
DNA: TGTGCCAGCAGCCACCGACAGACTGTAACCTACGAGCAGTACTTC
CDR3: CASSHRQTVTYEQYF

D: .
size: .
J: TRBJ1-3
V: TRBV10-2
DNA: TGCGCCAGCAGAGTGACAGTCTCTGGAAACACCATATATTTT
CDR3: CASRVTVSGNTIYF

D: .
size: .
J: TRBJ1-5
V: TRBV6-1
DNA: TGTGCCAGCAGTGAAGTTAGCAATCAGCCCCAGCATTTT
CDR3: CASSEVSNQPQHF

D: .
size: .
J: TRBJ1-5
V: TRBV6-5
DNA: TGTGCCAGCAGCCCGGGTCCAGATGGCAATCAGCCCCAGCATTTT
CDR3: CASSPGPDGNQPQHF

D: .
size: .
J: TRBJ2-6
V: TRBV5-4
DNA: TGTGCCAGCAGCTTGTTTTCCAACGTCCTGACTTTC
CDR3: CASSLFSNVLTF

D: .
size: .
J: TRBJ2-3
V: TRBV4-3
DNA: TGCGCCAGCAGCCAAGAAAGATACGGAGATACGCAGTATTTT
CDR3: CASSQERYGDTQYF

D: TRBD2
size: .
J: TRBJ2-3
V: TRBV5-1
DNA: TGCGCCAGCAGCTTGACTCGGGAGGGCACAGATACGCAGTATTTT
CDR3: CASSLTREGTDTQYF

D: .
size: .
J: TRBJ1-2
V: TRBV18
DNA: TGTGCCAGCTCACAGAACCAGGGGAACTATGGCTACACCTTC
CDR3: CASSQNQGNYGYTF

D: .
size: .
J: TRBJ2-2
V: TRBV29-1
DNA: TGCAGCGTTTCCAGGGGTGGCACCGGGGAGCTGTTTTTT
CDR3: CSVSRGGTGELFF

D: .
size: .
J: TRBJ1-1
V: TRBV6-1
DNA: TGTGCCAGCAGTGTCGACGGAAAGGGTACCAAAGCTTTCTTT
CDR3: CASSVDGKGTKAFF

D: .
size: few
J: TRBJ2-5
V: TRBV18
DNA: TGTGCCAGCTCACCCGGCGGGGAGACCCAGTACTTC
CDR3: CASSPGGETQYF

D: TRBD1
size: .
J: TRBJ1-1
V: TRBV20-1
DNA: TGCAGTGCGAGCGACAGGGGGGAAGCTTTCTTT
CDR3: CSASDRGEAFF

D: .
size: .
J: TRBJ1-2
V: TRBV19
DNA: TGTGCCAGTAGTATGTGGCGGAACTATGGCTACACCTTC
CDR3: CASSMWRNYGYTF

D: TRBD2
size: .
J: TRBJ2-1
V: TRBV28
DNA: TGTGCCAGCAGCACCAGGACTAGCAGATACAATGAGCAGTTCTTC
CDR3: CASSTRTSRYNEQFF

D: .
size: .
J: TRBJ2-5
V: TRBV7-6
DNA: TGTGCCAGCAGCTTAGCGCGGCAGGGTGTAGGGACCCAGTACTTC
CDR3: CASSLARQGVGTQYF

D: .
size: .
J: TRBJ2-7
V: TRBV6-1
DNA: TGTGCCAGCAAGAAGGGAGGTTACGAGCAGTACTTC
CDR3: CASKKGGYEQYF

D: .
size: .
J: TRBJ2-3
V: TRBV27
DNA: TGTGCCAGCAGCCCGACTTGGAGCACAGATACGCAGTATTTT
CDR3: CASSPTWSTDTQYF

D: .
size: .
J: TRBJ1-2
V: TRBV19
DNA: TGTGCCAGTAGTAGAGAGGAGGGCCACTATGGCTACACCTTC
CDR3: CASSREEGHYGYTF

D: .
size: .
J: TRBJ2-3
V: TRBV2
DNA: TGTGCCAGCTCCGGGGAGGCAGATACGCAGTATTTT
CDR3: CASSGEADTQYF

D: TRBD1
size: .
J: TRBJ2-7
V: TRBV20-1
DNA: TGCAGTGCACCCACAGGGGGCGAGCAGTACTTC
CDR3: CSAPTGGEQYF

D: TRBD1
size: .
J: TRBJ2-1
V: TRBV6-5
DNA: TGTGCCAGCAGTTACTCCAGGGACAGGGGGCGTAATGAGCAGTTCTTC
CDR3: CASSYSRDRGRNEQFF

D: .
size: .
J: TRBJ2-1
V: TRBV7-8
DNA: TGTGCCACCACGGAGAGTTACAATGAGCAGTTCTTC
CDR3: CATTESYNEQFF

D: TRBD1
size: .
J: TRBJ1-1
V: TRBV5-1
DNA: TGCGCCAGCAGCTTGGTACAGGGGGCGCGAAGGAACACTGAAGCTTTCTTT
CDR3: CASSLVQGARRNTEAFF

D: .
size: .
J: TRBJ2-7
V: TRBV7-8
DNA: TGTGCCAGCAGCTTAGTTCTCACCTACGAGCAGTACTTC
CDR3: CASSLVLTYEQYF

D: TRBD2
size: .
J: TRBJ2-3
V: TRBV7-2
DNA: TGTGCCAGCAGCTTAGTAGGGACTAGCGGGAGCCCAGATACGCAGTATTTT
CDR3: CASSLVGTSGSPDTQYF

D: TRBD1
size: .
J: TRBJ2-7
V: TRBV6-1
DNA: TGTGCCAGCAGTGAAGCGCTTCCCCGACAGGGGGCCTACGAGCAGTACTTC
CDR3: CASSEALPRQGAYEQYF

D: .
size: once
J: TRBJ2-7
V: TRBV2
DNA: TGTGCCAGCATGGGGGTCTGGGGGCGGCAGTACTTC
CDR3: CASMGVWGRQYF

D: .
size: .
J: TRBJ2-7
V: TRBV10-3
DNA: TGTGCCATCAGTGAGGTAGGGCCCACCGGCGAGCAGTACTTC
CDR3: CAISEVGPTGEQYF

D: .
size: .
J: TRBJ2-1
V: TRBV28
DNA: TGTGCCAGCAGTCACATAAAGGGCTACAATGAGCAGTTCTTC
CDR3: CASSHIKGYNEQFF

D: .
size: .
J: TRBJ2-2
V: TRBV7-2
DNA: TGTGCCAGCAGCCCAACATTGGTTTTTACCAGGGCAAACACCGGGGAGCTGTTTTTT
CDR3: CASSPTLVFTRANTGELFF

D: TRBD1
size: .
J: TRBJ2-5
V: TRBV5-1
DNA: TGCGCCAGCAGCCCATCCGACAGGGGGCGTGGGGAGCAGTACTTC
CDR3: CASSPSDRGRGEQYF

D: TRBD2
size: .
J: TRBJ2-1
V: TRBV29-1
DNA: TGCAGCGCATCCAGGAGACTAGCGAATGAGCAGTTCTTC
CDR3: CSASRRLANEQFF

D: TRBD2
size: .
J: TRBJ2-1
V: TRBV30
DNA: TGTGCCTGGAGTAGGGCACGGGGGGGTGAGCAGTTCTTC
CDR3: CAWSRARGGEQFF

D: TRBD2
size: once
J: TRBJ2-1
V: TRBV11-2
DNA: TGTGCCAGCAGCTTAGCGGGAGGCTCCTACAATGAGCAGTTCTTC
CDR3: CASSLAGGSYNEQFF

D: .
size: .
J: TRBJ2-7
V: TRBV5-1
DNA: TGCGCCAGCAGCTTACAAGGGGGGGTCGAGTCCGAGCAGTACTTC
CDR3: CASSLQGGVESEQYF

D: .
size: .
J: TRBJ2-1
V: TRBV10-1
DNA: TGCGCCAGCAGCCCCAGGCAGTGGGATGAGCAGTTCTTC
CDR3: CASSPRQWDEQFF